These T cell receptor beta chains were read from a single sample in a study of cytomegalovirus exposure and HLA in healthy donors. The table came from immunoSEQ multiplex PCR; TCRdb's copy has only in-frame clones and leaves some out. The specimen's table records 60,000 to 85,000 clones. Sequenced input: PBMCs. These receptors all come from a man aged 50 to 59 in good health and CMV-seropositive. Both conserved end residues are part of each CDR3. A D gene is named only where the DNA matches it firmly.

d_call	j_call	v_call	cdr3_nt	cdr3_aa
.	TRBJ1-1	TRBV5-6	TGTGCCAGCAGCTTGGTACAGAGGAGGTCTGAAGCTTTCTTT	CASSLVQRRSEAFF
.	TRBJ2-7	TRBV6-5	TGTGCCAGCAGCGACCATCTGACAGGATATTACGAGCAGTACTTC	CASSDHLTGYYEQYF
TRBD2	TRBJ2-3	TRBV7-9	TGTGCCAGCAGCTTAGTAGCGGGGGGTTCCCCGAACCCAGATACGCAGTATTTT	CASSLVAGGSPNPDTQYF
.	TRBJ1-2	TRBV5-6	TGTGCCAGCAGCTTGCGGGATGGCTACACCTTC	CASSLRDGYTF
.	TRBJ1-1	TRBV28	TGTGCCAGCAGCCCAACAGGGACGAACACTGAAGCTTTCTTT	CASSPTGTNTEAFF
TRBD2	TRBJ2-3	TRBV19	TGTGACCCCAGGAAGTTGGAGGGTCTAGCGGTTAGCACAGATACGCAGTATTTT	CDPRKLEGLAVSTDTQYF
TRBD1	TRBJ2-3	TRBV18	TGTGCCAGCTCAAAGGGACAGGCCACAGATACGCAGTATTTT	CASSKGQATDTQYF
TRBD1	TRBJ2-7	TRBV5-1	TGCGCTATCAGTTCGTCACCTATATCGGGACAGGGTACGTACGAGCAGTACTTC	CAISSSPISGQGTYEQYF
.	TRBJ2-2	TRBV7-2	TGTGCCAGCAGCTTAAGTACAGCCAACACCGGGGAGCTGTTTTTT	CASSLSTANTGELFF
TRBD1	TRBJ1-5	TRBV19	TGTGCCAGCCAGGGGGGTCCCTTAAGGCAGCCCCAGCATTTT	CASQGGPLRQPQHF
.	TRBJ1-1	TRBV4-1	TGCGCCAGCAGCCGGAGTTCCATGAACACTGAAGCTTTCTTT	CASSRSSMNTEAFF
TRBD1	TRBJ1-1	TRBV28	TGTGCCAGCAGCCCACGGACAGGGAAAACTGAAGCTTTCTTT	CASSPRTGKTEAFF
.	TRBJ2-7	TRBV2	TGTGCCAGCTTACAGACCTCCTACGAGCAGTACTTC	CASLQTSYEQYF
TRBD2	TRBJ2-5	TRBV11-2	TGTGCCACCGAGCGGGGGGCACAAGAGACCCAGTACTTC	CATERGAQETQYF
.	TRBJ2-5	TRBV6-6	TGTGCCAGCAGTTACTCGAGGGCCGAAGAGACCCAGTACTTC	CASSYSRAEETQYF
.	TRBJ2-3	TRBV7-6	TGTGCCAGCAGCACGGGCACAGATACGCAGTATTTT	CASSTGTDTQYF
.	TRBJ2-4	TRBV7-8	TGTGCCAGCAGCTCCGGGTCGGACATTCAGTACTTC	CASSSGSDIQYF
.	TRBJ1-5	TRBV2	TGTGCCAGCAAAAGGGAGGGGGGCATTAATCAGCCCCAGCATTTT	CASKREGGINQPQHF
.	TRBJ1-2	TRBV7-2	TGTGCCAGCAGCTTACCTAGCCCCTATGGCTACACCTTC	CASSLPSPYGYTF
.	TRBJ1-5	TRBV1	TGCACCAGCAGCCGTACGACAGGGGGTTGCAATCAGCCCCAGCATTTT	CTSSRTTGGCNQPQHF
.	TRBJ1-1	TRBV5-6	TGTGCCAGAAGCCGGGGAGGAACCACTGAAGCTTTCTTT	CARSRGGTTEAFF
TRBD1	TRBJ2-6	TRBV5-4	TGTGCCAGCAGCCGGGGACAGGGGGCTGGAGGGGCCAACGTCCTGACTTTC	CASSRGQGAGGANVLTF
TRBD1	TRBJ1-1	TRBV4-1	TGCGCCAGCAGCCGCGGACAGGGGGGGAACACTGAAGCTTTCTTT	CASSRGQGGNTEAFF
.	TRBJ2-3	TRBV9	TGTGCCAGCAGCCCAGGGGAGCGGTCCACAGATACGCAGTATTTT	CASSPGERSTDTQYF
.	TRBJ1-1	TRBV14	TGTGCCAGCAGCCAAAATTGGGAGTCCGAAGCTTTCTTT	CASSQNWESEAFF
.	TRBJ2-3	TRBV29-1	TGCAGCGGGGCGGGTTACTCTAGCACAGATACGCAGTATTTT	CSGAGYSSTDTQYF
.	TRBJ1-1	TRBV28	TGTGCCAGCAGCCCCGGGGGGGCGAACACTGAAGCTTTCTTT	CASSPGGANTEAFF
.	TRBJ2-2	TRBV6-1	TGTGCCAGCAGTGAATGGGGGGAGAACACCGGGGAGCTGTTTTTT	CASSEWGENTGELFF
TRBD1	TRBJ2-7	TRBV18	TGTGCCAGCTCACCTCCGGGACAGCCGAAAGAGCAGTACTTC	CASSPPGQPKEQYF
TRBD1	TRBJ1-3	TRBV4-2	TGTGCCAGCAGCCATCCCCCCGGGACAGGGGGAGACACCATATATTTT	CASSHPPGTGGDTIYF
TRBD2	TRBJ2-3	TRBV4-1	TGCGCCAGCAGCCAAGAACAAGCGGGAGGATCAGATACGCAGTATTTT	CASSQEQAGGSDTQYF
.	TRBJ2-1	TRBV10-2	TGCGCCAGCAGTGTAACCCGCAGCTACAATGAGCAGTTCTTC	CASSVTRSYNEQFF
TRBD1	TRBJ1-2	TRBV7-9	TGTGCCAGCTCCCGGGACAGGGTTAGTGGCTACACCTTC	CASSRDRVSGYTF
.	TRBJ1-6	TRBV27	TGTGCCAGCAGTTTACACCTGAGCTCCTATAATTCACCCCTCCACTTT	CASSLHLSSYNSPLHF
.	TRBJ1-1	TRBV14	TGTGCCAGCAGCCTTTCTGACATTGAAGCTTTCTTT	CASSLSDIEAFF
.	TRBJ1-5	TRBV6-1	TGTGCCAGCGTAGGGGACACCCTTAGGGGTCAGCCCCAGCATTTT	CASVGDTLRGQPQHF
TRBD1	TRBJ1-1	TRBV5-1	TGCGCCAGCAGCCCGGCCGGGACAGGAGGTACAGAAGCTTTCTTT	CASSPAGTGGTEAFF
.	TRBJ2-1	TRBV5-1	TGCGCCAGCAGCTTCGAGGGTAATGAGCAGTTCTTC	CASSFEGNEQFF
TRBD1	TRBJ1-1	TRBV10-3	TGTGCCATCAGGGGGACAGGGGGCGGCAACACTGAAGCTTTCTTT	CAIRGTGGGNTEAFF
.	TRBJ2-3	TRBV7-2	TGTGCCAGCAGCCCCTCCACAGATACGCAGTATTTT	CASSPSTDTQYF
.	TRBJ1-2	TRBV29-1	TGCAGCGGCAAGGAGGGAGACTATGGCTACACCTTC	CSGKEGDYGYTF
.	TRBJ2-7	TRBV6-5	TGTGCCAGCAGTTCGCTAACCTTCAGGGACGAGCAGTACTTC	CASSSLTFRDEQYF
TRBD1	TRBJ1-2	TRBV7-2	TGTGCCAGCAGCTTAGGGACAGGGGGCCGTGGCTACACCTTC	CASSLGTGGRGYTF
.	TRBJ2-3	TRBV6-5	TGTGCCAGCAGTTTACAGGATAGCACAGATACGCAGTATTTT	CASSLQDSTDTQYF
TRBD2	TRBJ2-3	TRBV4-1	TGCGCCAGCAGCCAAGAGGGTAGCGGGAGAAGTACGCAGTATTTT	CASSQEGSGRSTQYF